The present entry profiles one T cell receptor (beta chain) with its context. There are a few counts of this clone. Its antigen remains unidentified. Nothing much larger sits one base from this clone, and base qualities are not available. Each donor gave one peripheral blood draw, roughly 120 mL on average, collected into heparinised tubes. A BD FACSAria II was used to sort naive, central memory, regulatory and stem cell-like memory CD4+ T cells with a panel that included CD45RO, CCR7, CD25, CD127, CD95 and CD27. A purity above 98% was achieved for all sorted populations. PBMCs were separated immediately by Lymphoprep density gradient centrifugation and were stained directly, without being cultured. To minimize batch effects, samples were stained and sorted in pairs, one healthy donor with one patient per experiment. This record comes from a study of beta chain features in type 1 diabetes (dated by TCRdb to the late 2010s). Turning to the overall study: Mean age, gender distribution, total cell number and subset yield were not different between patients and healthy donors. A total of around 110,000,000 sorted cells were examined across all samples, and RNA yield correlated strongly with the number of cells per subset. In the study, TCRB repertoires of sorted circulating CD4+ T cell subsets from recently diagnosed type 1 diabetes patients were compared with those of matched healthy donors. Regulatory and stem cell-like memory subsets were obtained from only 8 patients and roughly eight healthy donors, while naive and central memory subsets were obtained from all 30 or so donors. Overall results and qualifications from the work: Naive, central memory and regulatory TCRB repertoires appeared more similar among patients than among healthy donors. PCR may preferentially amplify shorter templates, but because patient and control samples were amplified and corrected together, any resulting skew would affect both groups equally. Because cDNA was sequenced instead of genomic DNA, highly expressing activated cells could be over-represented, though the groups showed no difference in activation or CD3 levels. At VDJ recombination sites, patients with type 1 diabetes made fewer insertions and deleted more nucleotides, a pattern implying thymic rearrangement abnormalities. Only small numbers of individuals were included in the HLA sub-analyses, which left unresolved whether HLA type had any influence on TCRB rearrangement. A moderate but significant shortening of TCRB CDR3 length was observed in type 1 diabetes patients in all four CD4+ subsets.

The entire amount of isolated RNA was reverse transcribed using the High Capacity cDNA Reverse Transcription Kit, so the sequenced TCRB transcripts were expressed ones. Deep immunoSEQ sequencing was performed on naive, central memory and regulatory T cell samples, with an average of roughly 3.3 million total reads per sample. After sorted cells were lysed in RLT buffer, RNA was extracted with DNase-treated RNeasy Micro or Mini kits, with the choice depending on cell number. Each cell subset was processed separately to prevent cross-contamination, with patient and healthy donor samples processed together. The immunoSEQ multiplex PCR was used to amplify TCRB sequences from cDNA, generating 87-bp fragments that spanned the CDR3 region. Sequencing of the amplicons was done on the Illumina HiSeq platform. From the authors' description of their analysis: Synthetic template baselines were used to correct PCR bias computationally, reads within Hamming distance 2 were collapsed, and singletons that could not be merged were discarded. By aligning reads against IMGT, V, D and J genes, CDR3 length, and insertions or deletions at six rearrangement sites were assigned. Within each subset, clonotype counts were normalized to the number of sorted cells before true diversity and Gini coefficients were calculated with the tcR R package. The overlap coefficient, calculated on TCRB nucleotide sequences, was used to quantify repertoire sharing. The source is immuneACCESS, and TCRdb retained only in-frame sequences with V and J called. Part of the clones is not carried over; for the studies checked, unresolved V genes explain less than half of this, and the remainder is unexplained. The D gene and trimming were derived from the DNA, and the V and J assignments and clone size from that table. The sample yields 150,000 or so clones; approximately 9.1% were counted once. The leading ten clones occupy over 2% of the sample.

Clipping removes 1 base from V and 3 bases from J, with 7 as the unmatched junction base count. CDR3 length: 16 amino acids, cysteine to phenylalanine. Only CDR3 DNA is held: 48 bases, read in frame from base 1. According to the germline V gene, CDR1 reads SGHTA and CDR2 reads FQGTGA. The V and J segments used are TRBV7-3 and TRBJ2-3; the junction holds 7 bases that match TRBD1. The sample consisted of central memory CD4+ T cells from blood. The sequence derives from a woman younger than 35 in good health. CDR3 protein: CASSLMAAGGTDTQYF. The sequenced DNA is TGTGCCAGCAGCTTAATGGCGGCAGGGGGAACAGATACGCAGTATTTT.